The clone carrying this T cell receptor beta chain occurred many times. TCRdb passed the 5' RACE reads through MiXCR, listing each CDR3 protein once. The sample has around 100,000 distinct CDR3 sequences, 5.9% seen once. The entry originates in a study of identical twins. V lost 6 bases to trimming and J lost 8 bases; unmatched junction nucleotides: 19. The germline gives CDR1 DFQATT, CDR2 SNEGSKA (reference sequence). This CDR3 is built from 16 residues. The specimen was memory T cells sorted from blood. The chain links TRBV20-1 to TRBJ2-3; 8 positions agree with TRBD2. The TCR sequence derives from a woman in her forties or fifties in good health. The CDR3 protein is CSAATSAASSLVTQYF. The CDR3 nucleotides are TGCAGTGCCGCGACTAGCGCAGCCTCTAGTCTCGTTACGCAGTATTTT.